This T cell receptor (beta chain) was recorded in a study of blood T cell repertoires in COVID-19. Profiling relied on immunoSEQ multiplex PCR, and the TCRdb table lists in-frame clones only, not all of them. This sample has 250,000 to 350,000 clones; approximately 88% occur once, and the top ten carry almost 1.5%. The sequenced material came from peripheral blood. This TCR was sampled from a human donor with COVID-19, enrolled during active disease. The donor label of this sample is uncertain.

For the CDR3, the DNA is TGTGCCAGCTCACCGCCCGGGAGACGCTCTGGAAACACCATATATTTT. Translating gives CASSPPGRRSGNTIYF. The chain joins TRBV18 to TRBJ1-3; D gene uncertain. This CDR3 has 16 amino acids. Looked up from germline, CDR1 is KGHSH and CDR2 is LQKENI. Trimming left V 3 bases short and J 0 bases short, with 12 bases between.